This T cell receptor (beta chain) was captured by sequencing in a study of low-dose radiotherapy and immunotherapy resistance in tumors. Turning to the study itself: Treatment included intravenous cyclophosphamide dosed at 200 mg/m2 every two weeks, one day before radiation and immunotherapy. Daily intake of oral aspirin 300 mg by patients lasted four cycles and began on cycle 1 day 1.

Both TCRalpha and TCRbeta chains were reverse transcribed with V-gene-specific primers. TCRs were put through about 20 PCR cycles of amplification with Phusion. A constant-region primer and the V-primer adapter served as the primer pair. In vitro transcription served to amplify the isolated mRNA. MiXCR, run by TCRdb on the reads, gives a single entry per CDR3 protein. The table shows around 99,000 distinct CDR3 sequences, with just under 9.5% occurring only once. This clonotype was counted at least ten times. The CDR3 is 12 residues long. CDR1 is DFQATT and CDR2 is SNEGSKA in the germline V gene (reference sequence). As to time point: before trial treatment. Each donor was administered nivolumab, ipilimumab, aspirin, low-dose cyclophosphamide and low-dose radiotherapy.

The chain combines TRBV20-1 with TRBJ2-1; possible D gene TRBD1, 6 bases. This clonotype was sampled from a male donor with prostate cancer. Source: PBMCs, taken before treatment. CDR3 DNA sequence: TGCACCTTCCTGGGACATTACAATGAGCAGTTCTTC. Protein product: CTFLGHYNEQFF.